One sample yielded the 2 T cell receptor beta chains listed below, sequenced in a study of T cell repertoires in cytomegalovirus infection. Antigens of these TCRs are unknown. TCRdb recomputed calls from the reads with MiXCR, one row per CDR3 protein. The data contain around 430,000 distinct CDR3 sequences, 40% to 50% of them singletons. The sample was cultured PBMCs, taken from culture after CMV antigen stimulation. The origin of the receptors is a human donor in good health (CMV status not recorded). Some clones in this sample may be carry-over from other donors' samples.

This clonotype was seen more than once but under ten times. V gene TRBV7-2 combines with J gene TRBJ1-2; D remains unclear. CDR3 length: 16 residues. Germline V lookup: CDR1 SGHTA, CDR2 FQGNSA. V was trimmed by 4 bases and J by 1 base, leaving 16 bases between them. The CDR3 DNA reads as TGTGCCAGCAGCTCCAGGTTCCGTGGTGGTAACTATGGCTACACCTTC. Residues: CASSSRFRGGNYGYTF.

CDR3 coding DNA: TGCGCCAGCAGCTACACCGGGATCATAAATGAAAAACTGTTTTTT. Encoded protein: CASSYTGIINEKLFF. J is TRBJ1-4 and V is TRBV5-1; D unclear. The V gene lost 3 bases and the J gene lost 5 bases, with 14 bases spanning the gap. Germline V lookup: CDR1 SGHRS, CDR2 YFSETQ. CDR3 size: 15 residues.